A selection of T cell receptor beta chains follows, all from one sample in a study of PD-1 blockade in classical Hodgkin lymphoma. Data came from immunoSEQ multiplex PCR; TCRdb stores just in-frame clones and leaves some out. The repertoire holds 17,000 or so clones, with approximately 90% as singletons. Sequences were obtained from peripheral blood mononuclear cells (PBMCs). These receptors all stem from a human donor with classical Hodgkin lymphoma. CDR3s leave out the opening cysteine and the closing phenylalanine or tryptophan.

V gene,J gene,CDR3 protein
TRBV6-4,TRBJ2-3,ASSEEGGTDTQY
TRBV14,TRBJ2-7,ASSQGLAGGPGEQY
TRBV28,TRBJ2-7,ASSFSLAGGPLDYEQY
TRBV20-1,TRBJ2-2,SASSGGELF
TRBV25-1,TRBJ2-7,ASSESQDEQY
TRBV18,TRBJ2-7,ASSPPGLNYEQY
TRBV7-8,TRBJ2-1,ASSWDKLEQF
TRBV18,TRBJ1-1,ASSPRQGAYGTEAF
TRBV10-3,TRBJ2-1,AISGVSYNEQF
TRBV7-2,TRBJ2-1,ASSLDPTSGTREQF
TRBV7-9,TRBJ1-3,ASSLQGASGNTIY
TRBV4-1,TRBJ1-6,ASTTTGTRSPLH
TRBV2,TRBJ1-5,ASRSDPGGNQPQH
TRBV27,TRBJ1-2,ASSLTEGGDYGYT
TRBV28,TRBJ1-1,ASREGGGSAF
TRBV10-1,TRBJ1-1,ASSNILDRAGGAF
TRBV4-1,TRBJ2-3,ASSQDRVEPTTQY
TRBV25-1,TRBJ2-5,ASSEGGGQETQY
TRBV2,TRBJ1-6,ASRGDRGNSPLH
TRBV7-9,TRBJ2-6,ASSLAGTTGANVLT
TRBV25-1,TRBJ1-3,ASSETGVNGNTIY
TRBV6-4,TRBJ2-2,ASKSTDTGELF
TRBV6-4,TRBJ2-1,ASSPTSYNEQF
TRBV6-4,TRBJ2-1,ASSDRGGGSSEQF
TRBV30,TRBJ1-1,AWSARGLSTEAF
TRBV5-5,TRBJ1-2,ASSLLPVNGYT
TRBV5-1,TRBJ2-1,ASSLLGGSYYNEQF
TRBV21-1,TRBJ2-7,ASSKTVGEQY
TRBV25-1,TRBJ1-2,ASSDDRVGANYGYT
TRBV19,TRBJ2-2,ASSIDLGVRGLNTGELF
TRBV5-5,TRBJ1-3,ASSPGPGNTIY